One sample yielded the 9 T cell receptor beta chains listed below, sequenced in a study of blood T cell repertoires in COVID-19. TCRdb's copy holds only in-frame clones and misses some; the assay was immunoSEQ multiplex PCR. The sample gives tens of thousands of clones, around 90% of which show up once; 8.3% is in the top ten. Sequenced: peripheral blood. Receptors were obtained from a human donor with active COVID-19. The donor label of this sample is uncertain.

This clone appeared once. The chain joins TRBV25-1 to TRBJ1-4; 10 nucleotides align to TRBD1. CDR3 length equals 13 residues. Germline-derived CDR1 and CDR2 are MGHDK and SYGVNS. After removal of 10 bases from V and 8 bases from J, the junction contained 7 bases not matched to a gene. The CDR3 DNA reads TGTGCCACCGAGGAGACAGGGGGCGAAAAACTGTTTTTT. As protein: CATEETGGEKLFF.

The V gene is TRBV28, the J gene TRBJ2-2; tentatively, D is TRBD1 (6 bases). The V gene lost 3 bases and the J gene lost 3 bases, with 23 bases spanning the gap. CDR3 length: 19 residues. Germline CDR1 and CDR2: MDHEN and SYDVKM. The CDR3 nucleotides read TGTGCCAGCAGTTTTCCCCCAGGACAGCTCCAGATCGACACCGGGGAGCTGTTTTTT. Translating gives CASSFPPGQLQIDTGELFF.

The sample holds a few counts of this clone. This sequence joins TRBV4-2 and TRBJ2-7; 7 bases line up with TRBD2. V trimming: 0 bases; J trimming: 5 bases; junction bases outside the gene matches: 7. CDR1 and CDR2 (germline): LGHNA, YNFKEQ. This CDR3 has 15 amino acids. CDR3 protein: CASSQEGREFDEQYF. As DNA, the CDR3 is TGTGCCAGCAGCCAAGAAGGGCGGGAGTTCGACGAGCAGTACTTC.

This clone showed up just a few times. CDR3 sequence: CASGGLRNTEAFF. The CDR3 coding sequence is TGTGCCAGCGGGGGCCTGAGGAACACTGAAGCTTTCTTT. This chain links TRBV7-9 with TRBJ1-1; tentatively, D is TRBD1 (6 bases). This CDR3 spans 13 amino acids. The V gene's germline CDR1 is SEHNR and CDR2 FQNEAQ (reference sequence). Trimming left V 8 bases short and J 1 base short, with 11 bases between. Supplemented by reference TRBV7-9 and TRBJ1-1, the full variable domain reads DTGVSQNPRHKITKRGQNVTFRCDPISEHNRLYWYRQTLGQGPEFLTYFQNEAQLEKSRLLSDRFSAERPKGSFSTLEIQRTEQGDSAMYLCASGGLRNTEAFFGQGTRLTVV.

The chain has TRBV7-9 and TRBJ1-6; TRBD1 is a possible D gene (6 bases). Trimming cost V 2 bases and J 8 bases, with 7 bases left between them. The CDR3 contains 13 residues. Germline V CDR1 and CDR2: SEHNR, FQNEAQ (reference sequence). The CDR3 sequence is CASSLHRDSPLHF. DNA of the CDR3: TGTGCCAGCAGCTTACACAGGGATTCACCCCTCCACTTT. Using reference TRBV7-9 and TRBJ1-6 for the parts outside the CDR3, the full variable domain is DTGVSQNPRHKITKRGQNVTFRCDPISEHNRLYWYRQTLGQGPEFLTYFQNEAQLEKSRLLSDRFSAERPKGSFSTLEIQRTEQGDSAMYLCASSLHRDSPLHFGNGTRLTVT.

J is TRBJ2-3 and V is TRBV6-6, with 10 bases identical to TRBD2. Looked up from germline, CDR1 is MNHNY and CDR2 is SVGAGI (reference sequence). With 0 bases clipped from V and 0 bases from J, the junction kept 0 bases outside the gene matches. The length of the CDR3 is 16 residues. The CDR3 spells CASSYSTSGSTDTQYF. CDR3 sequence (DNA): TGTGCCAGCAGTTACTCGACTAGCGGGAGCACAGATACGCAGTATTTT.

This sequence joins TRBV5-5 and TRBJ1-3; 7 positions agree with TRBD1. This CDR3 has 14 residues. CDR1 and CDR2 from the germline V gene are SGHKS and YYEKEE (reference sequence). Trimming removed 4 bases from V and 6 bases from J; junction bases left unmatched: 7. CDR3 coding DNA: TGTGCCAGCAGCCCCTACAGGGGACTAAACACCATATATTTT. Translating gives CASSPYRGLNTIYF. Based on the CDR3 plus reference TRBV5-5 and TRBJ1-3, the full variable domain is DAGVTQSPTHLIKTRGQQVTLRCSPISGHKSVSWYQQVLGQGPQFIFQYYEKEERGRGNFPDRFSARQFPNYSSELNVNALLLGDSALYLCASSPYRGLNTIYFGEGSWLTVV.

This chain's CDR3 is CASSGGTGAGNIQYF. The CDR3 DNA is TGCGCCAGCAGTGGAGGGACAGGGGCGGGAAACATTCAGTACTTC. This chain links TRBV10-2 with TRBJ2-4; TRBD1 agrees at 10 bases. V gave up 4 bases and J gave up 6 bases; unmatched junction bases: 6. The CDR3 has 15 amino acids. Germline CDR1 WSHSY, CDR2 SAAADI.

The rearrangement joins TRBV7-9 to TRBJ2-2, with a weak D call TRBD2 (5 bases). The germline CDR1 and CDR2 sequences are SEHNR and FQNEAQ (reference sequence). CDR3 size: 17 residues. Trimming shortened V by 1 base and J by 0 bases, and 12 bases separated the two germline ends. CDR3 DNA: TGTGCCAGCAGCTTAGGCCCAGGACTCGCGAACACCGGGGAGCTGTTTTTT. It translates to CASSLGPGLANTGELFF.